Listed below are T cell receptor beta chains from one sample, sequenced in a study of blood T cell repertoires in COVID-19. Profiling relied on immunoSEQ multiplex PCR, and the TCRdb table lists in-frame clones only, not all of them. The sample has 150,000 to 200,000 clones; approximately 80% are singletons. Sequences were obtained from PBMCs or T cells enriched from blood (not recorded which). These receptors came from a man in his forties or fifties who had recovered from COVID-19. Each CDR3 is given with its conserved first and last residue. D genes are given only for firm matches. Size is omitted from some rows. Given values are once, few, many or a class for expanded clones.

V gene: TRBV11-2
D gene: NA
J gene: TRBJ1-1
clone size: NA
CDR3 DNA: TGTGCCAGCAGCTCGGGACTCGGGGCTTTCTTT
CDR3 protein: CASSSGLGAFF

V gene: TRBV24-1
D gene: TRBD1
J gene: TRBJ1-4
clone size: NA
CDR3 DNA: TGTGCCACCCCCGACTACTTATGGGACAGGGCCAATGGGGAAAAACTGTTTTTT
CDR3 protein: CATPDYLWDRANGEKLFF

V gene: TRBV6-5
D gene: TRBD1
J gene: TRBJ2-7
clone size: NA
CDR3 DNA: TGTGCCAGCAGTTACGCAGGGGGCAATGGCTACGAGCAGTACTTC
CDR3 protein: CASSYAGGNGYEQYF

V gene: TRBV7-6
D gene: TRBD2
J gene: TRBJ2-5
clone size: NA
CDR3 DNA: TGTGCCAGCAGTCACGGGGGGGTAGTGGAGACCCAGTACTTC
CDR3 protein: CASSHGGVVETQYF

V gene: TRBV19
D gene: NA
J gene: TRBJ2-1
clone size: NA
CDR3 DNA: TGTGCCAGTAGTATCAGCAGGGCCTCAACCGATGAGCAGTTCTTC
CDR3 protein: CASSISRASTDEQFF

V gene: TRBV25-1
D gene: NA
J gene: TRBJ1-1
clone size: NA
CDR3 DNA: TGTGCCAGCAGTGCGGGAGGGACAAAGTTTGAAGCTTTCTTT
CDR3 protein: CASSAGGTKFEAFF

V gene: TRBV5-6
D gene: TRBD1
J gene: TRBJ1-2
clone size: NA
CDR3 DNA: TGTGCCAGCAGACCACAGGGGCGCTATGGCTACACCTTC
CDR3 protein: CASRPQGRYGYTF

V gene: TRBV5-1
D gene: TRBD1
J gene: TRBJ1-2
clone size: NA
CDR3 DNA: TGCGCCAGCAGCTTGCCGGACAGGGGGTATGGCTACACCTTC
CDR3 protein: CASSLPDRGYGYTF

V gene: TRBV11-2
D gene: TRBD1
J gene: TRBJ2-5
clone size: NA
CDR3 DNA: TGTGCCAGCAGCCGGGACAGGGGGCAGACCCAGTACTTC
CDR3 protein: CASSRDRGQTQYF

V gene: TRBV11-2
D gene: TRBD1
J gene: TRBJ2-5
clone size: NA
CDR3 DNA: TGTGCCAGCAGCGGACAGGACTTACAAGAGACCCAGTACTTC
CDR3 protein: CASSGQDLQETQYF

V gene: TRBV6-1
D gene: TRBD1
J gene: TRBJ1-3
clone size: NA
CDR3 DNA: TGTGCCAGCAGTGTAACAGGGGGTAGCTCTGGAAACACCATATATTTT
CDR3 protein: CASSVTGGSSGNTIYF

V gene: TRBV5-4
D gene: TRBD2
J gene: TRBJ2-3
clone size: NA
CDR3 DNA: TGTGCCAGCATCCGCGGGGGGGAAGGTTCAGATACGCAGTATTTT
CDR3 protein: CASIRGGEGSDTQYF

V gene: TRBV7-2
D gene: NA
J gene: TRBJ1-2
clone size: NA
CDR3 DNA: TGTGCCAGCAGCGAACAGGTTTATGGCTACACCTTC
CDR3 protein: CASSEQVYGYTF

V gene: TRBV29-1
D gene: TRBD2
J gene: TRBJ2-3
clone size: NA
CDR3 DNA: TGCAGCGCCGAACTGACTAGCGGGGCCGCAGATACGCAGTATTTT
CDR3 protein: CSAELTSGAADTQYF

V gene: TRBV27
D gene: TRBD2
J gene: TRBJ2-7
clone size: NA
CDR3 DNA: TGTGCCACAAGGAGGGACTACTCCTACGAGCAGTACTTC
CDR3 protein: CATRRDYSYEQYF

V gene: TRBV7-9
D gene: TRBD1
J gene: TRBJ2-5
clone size: NA
CDR3 DNA: TGTGCCAGCCGACCGGGACAGAGAGACCAAGAGACCCAGTACTTC
CDR3 protein: CASRPGQRDQETQYF

V gene: TRBV4-1
D gene: TRBD2
J gene: TRBJ2-3
clone size: many
CDR3 DNA: TGCGCCAGCAGCCTAGGCCAGCGGGGGGGGAATCAGGGTACGCAGTATTTT
CDR3 protein: CASSLGQRGGNQGTQYF

V gene: TRBV14
D gene: TRBD1
J gene: TRBJ2-3
clone size: NA
CDR3 DNA: TGTGCCAGCAGCCATTGGACAGGCGGCACAGATACGCAGTATTTT
CDR3 protein: CASSHWTGGTDTQYF

V gene: TRBV18
D gene: TRBD1
J gene: TRBJ2-2
clone size: NA
CDR3 DNA: TGTGCCAGCTCACGACAGGGGTCCACCGGGGAGCTGTTTTTT
CDR3 protein: CASSRQGSTGELFF

V gene: TRBV2
D gene: NA
J gene: TRBJ1-3
clone size: NA
CDR3 DNA: TGTGCCAGCAACCTCGACGGGATCTCTGGAAACACCATATATTTT
CDR3 protein: CASNLDGISGNTIYF

V gene: TRBV29-1
D gene: NA
J gene: TRBJ1-2
clone size: once
CDR3 DNA: TGCAGCGTGCAGACGGGGGGCGATTATGGCTACACCTTC
CDR3 protein: CSVQTGGDYGYTF

V gene: TRBV4-1
D gene: NA
J gene: TRBJ1-4
clone size: NA
CDR3 DNA: TGCGCCAGCAGCCAAGATTCAGGGGCGATCGGAAAACTGTTTTTT
CDR3 protein: CASSQDSGAIGKLFF

V gene: TRBV7-2
D gene: NA
J gene: TRBJ2-1
clone size: NA
CDR3 DNA: TGTGCCAGCTCCCTAGGCGGTAGCCGGCGTGAGCAGTTCTTC
CDR3 protein: CASSLGGSRREQFF

V gene: TRBV11-2
D gene: TRBD2
J gene: TRBJ2-1
clone size: NA
CDR3 DNA: TGTGCCAGCAGCTTATTCGCGGGGGGAAAGAATGAGCAGTTCTTC
CDR3 protein: CASSLFAGGKNEQFF

V gene: TRBV5-5
D gene: NA
J gene: TRBJ1-6
clone size: few
CDR3 DNA: TGTGCCAGCAGCTTGCCGTCCAGGAATTCACCCCTCCACTTT
CDR3 protein: CASSLPSRNSPLHF

V gene: TRBV14
D gene: TRBD1
J gene: TRBJ1-2
clone size: NA
CDR3 DNA: TGTGCCAGCAGCCGCTCCGGGACAGGGGTGGGTAACTATGGCTACACCTTC
CDR3 protein: CASSRSGTGVGNYGYTF

V gene: TRBV5-5
D gene: NA
J gene: TRBJ2-2
clone size: NA
CDR3 DNA: TGTGCCAGCAGCTCGCGGGGTACCAACACCGGGGAGCTGTTTTTT
CDR3 protein: CASSSRGTNTGELFF

V gene: TRBV5-4
D gene: TRBD1
J gene: TRBJ2-1
clone size: NA
CDR3 DNA: TGTGCCAGCAGCTTGCCCGGGACAGGGGGCTACAATGAGCAGTTCTTC
CDR3 protein: CASSLPGTGGYNEQFF

V gene: TRBV18
D gene: TRBD1
J gene: TRBJ1-2
clone size: once
CDR3 DNA: TGTGCCAGCTCACCACCCGACAGGGGGCCAAAAGGCTACACCTTC
CDR3 protein: CASSPPDRGPKGYTF

V gene: TRBV13
D gene: NA
J gene: TRBJ1-2
clone size: NA
CDR3 DNA: TGTGCCAGCAGCTATTCGAGCGGGACCTATATTAACTATGGCTACACCTTC
CDR3 protein: CASSYSSGTYINYGYTF

V gene: TRBV7-3
D gene: NA
J gene: TRBJ2-5
clone size: NA
CDR3 DNA: TGTGCCAGTAGCTTATCCATAGAAGAGACCCAGTACTTC
CDR3 protein: CASSLSIEETQYF

V gene: TRBV6-1
D gene: NA
J gene: TRBJ1-4
clone size: NA
CDR3 DNA: TGTGCCAGCAGTGATTCGGGGAATTTGGAAAAACTGTTTTTT
CDR3 protein: CASSDSGNLEKLFF

V gene: TRBV6-5
D gene: NA
J gene: TRBJ2-7
clone size: NA
CDR3 DNA: TGTGCCAGCAGTCTGGACAGTGTATCGGGCGAGCAGTACTTC
CDR3 protein: CASSLDSVSGEQYF

V gene: TRBV30
D gene: NA
J gene: TRBJ1-6
clone size: NA
CDR3 DNA: TGTGCCTGGAAGGGAGGCAGCCTGTATAATTCACCCCTCCACTTT
CDR3 protein: CAWKGGSLYNSPLHF

V gene: TRBV30
D gene: NA
J gene: TRBJ1-2
clone size: NA
CDR3 DNA: TGTGCCTGGAATACGGGATGGGAATATTCCCTTAACTATGGCTACACCTTC
CDR3 protein: CAWNTGWEYSLNYGYTF

V gene: TRBV5-1
D gene: TRBD2
J gene: TRBJ2-3
clone size: NA
CDR3 DNA: TGCGCCAGCAGCTTCCCGGGACTAGCGGGGGGGCCTCGGACAGATACGCAGTATTTT
CDR3 protein: CASSFPGLAGGPRTDTQYF

V gene: TRBV25-1
D gene: TRBD1
J gene: TRBJ2-3
clone size: NA
CDR3 DNA: TGTGCCAGCAGTGACTTGGGACAGAAATTAGATACGCAGTATTTT
CDR3 protein: CASSDLGQKLDTQYF

V gene: TRBV27
D gene: NA
J gene: TRBJ1-2
clone size: NA
CDR3 DNA: TGTGCCAGCAGATGGAGCTCTAACTATGGCTACACCTTC
CDR3 protein: CASRWSSNYGYTF

V gene: TRBV5-1
D gene: NA
J gene: TRBJ1-1
clone size: NA
CDR3 DNA: TGCGCCAGCAGCTCCCGAGGCGGGAACACTGAAGCTTTCTTT
CDR3 protein: CASSSRGGNTEAFF

V gene: TRBV20-1
D gene: TRBD1
J gene: TRBJ1-5
clone size: NA
CDR3 DNA: TGCAGTGCTAGTTTTCCTGTCGTCCCGGACAGGGTGTCGCATCAGCCCCAGCATTTT
CDR3 protein: CSASFPVVPDRVSHQPQHF

V gene: TRBV6-5
D gene: NA
J gene: TRBJ1-2
clone size: NA
CDR3 DNA: TGTGCCAGCAGTTACTCAGGGGCCCCCCTCTATGGCTACACCTTC
CDR3 protein: CASSYSGAPLYGYTF

V gene: TRBV29-1
D gene: TRBD1
J gene: TRBJ2-1
clone size: NA
CDR3 DNA: TGCAGCGTTGAGGGACAGGGTAAGGTTGAGCAGTTCTTC
CDR3 protein: CSVEGQGKVEQFF

V gene: TRBV20-1
D gene: TRBD2
J gene: TRBJ2-5
clone size: NA
CDR3 DNA: TGCAGTGCTAGTGCTACTAGCGGGGGGGCGGAGACCCAGTACTTC
CDR3 protein: CSASATSGGAETQYF

V gene: TRBV11-2
D gene: TRBD1
J gene: TRBJ1-4
clone size: NA
CDR3 DNA: TGTGCCAGCAGCCCGGACAGGGTAGGGGAAAAACTGTTTTTT
CDR3 protein: CASSPDRVGEKLFF

V gene: TRBV19
D gene: NA
J gene: TRBJ1-4
clone size: NA
CDR3 DNA: TGTGCCAGTACCCCTGGGACAGAAAAACTGTTTTTT
CDR3 protein: CASTPGTEKLFF